The 23 T cell receptor beta chains below were found in one sample sequenced in a study of PD-1 blockade in mismatch repair-deficient tumors. Sequencing used immunoSEQ multiplex PCR; TCRdb keeps in-frame clones, though not all of them. The sample includes tens of thousands of clones, roughly 80% seen only once; the top ten take 3.3%. Sample: peripheral blood, taken 4 weeks after starting pembrolizumab. The receptors come from an adult with mismatch repair-deficient cancer.

The chain combines TRBV6-6 with TRBJ1-5; no clear D. The CDR3 consists of 13 residues. Germline V gene data show CDR1 as MNHNY and CDR2 as SVGAGI (reference sequence). The V gene lost 6 bases and the J gene lost 4 bases, with 10 bases spanning the gap. The CDR3 protein is CASSQELNQPQHF. The CDR3 region has the DNA TGTGCCAGCAGCCAGGAACTAAATCAGCCCCAGCATTTT.

The chain carries TRBV9 and TRBJ1-1, with D unresolved. This CDR3 comprises 13 residues. Germline V CDR1 and CDR2: SGDLS, YYNGEE. The V and J ends lost 0 bases and 1 base respectively, with 4 bases between them. CDR3 bases: TGTGCCAGCAGCGTAGGGACGAACACTGAAGCTTTCTTT. Residues: CASSVGTNTEAFF. The entire variable domain, with the rest obtained from reference TRBV9 and TRBJ1-1, is as follows: DSGVTQTPKHLITATGQRVTLRCSPRSGDLSVYWYQQSLDQGLQFLIQYYNGEERAKGNILERFSAQQFPDLHSELNLSSLELGDSALYFCASSVGTNTEAFFGQGTRLTVV.

The V gene is TRBV4-1, the J gene TRBJ1-5; the match to TRBD1 covers 8 bases. V trimming: 4 bases; J trimming: 6 bases; junction bases outside the gene matches: 8. Germline V gene data show CDR1 as MGHRA and CDR2 as YSYEKL. CDR3 length: 15 residues. The CDR3 bases are TGCGCCAGCAGCCTTGGACAGGGAGAGACTCAGCCCCAGCATTTT. Amino acid sequence: CASSLGQGETQPQHF.

The CDR3 DNA reads TGTGCCAGTAGTATACCGGCGGGAGGGACCTACGAGCAGTACTTC. This translates into CASSIPAGGTYEQYF. This rearrangement joins TRBV19 to TRBJ2-7, with TRBD2 matching 9 bases. J was trimmed by 2 bases and V by 2 bases; bases with no gene match: 4. The CDR3 is made up of 15 amino acids. CDR1 and CDR2 from the germline V gene are LNHDA and SQIVND (reference sequence).

CDR3 amino acids: CASSLITVHEQYF. The CDR3 nucleotides are TGTGCCAGCAGCTTGATCACTGTTCACGAGCAGTACTTC. The chain employs TRBV7-9 and TRBJ2-7; D gene uncertain. This CDR3 contains 13 residues. Germline-derived CDR1 and CDR2 are SEHNR and FQNEAQ (reference sequence). V was pared by 3 bases and J by 5 bases, with 11 bases between.

The rearrangement joins TRBV20-1 to TRBJ1-2; D might be TRBD1 (5 bases). V lost 6 bases, J lost 7 bases, and 12 bases lay in between. Germline V gene lookup returns CDR1 DFQATT and CDR2 SNEGSKA (reference sequence). The CDR3 consists of 11 residues. The CDR3 sequence: CSAGPGGGYTF. CDR3 coding DNA: TGCAGTGCGGGTCCGGGGGGTGGCTACACCTTC.

The gene calls are TRBV11-2 and TRBJ2-3; 11 bases match TRBD2. The CDR3 contains 16 residues. The germline gives CDR1 SGHAT, CDR2 FQNNGV. The junction had 5 bases not matched to a gene; V was cut back by 5 bases and J by 1 base. CDR3 loop: CASSRGTSGRTDTQYF. CDR3 sequence (DNA): TGTGCCAGCAGCCGCGGGACTAGCGGTCGCACAGATACGCAGTATTTT.

This clone has only one observation. V gene TRBV9 combines with J gene TRBJ2-1; D unclear. In germline, CDR1 is SGDLS, CDR2 YYNGEE. This CDR3 region has 13 residues. Deletions cut 2 bases from V and 9 bases from J, with 12 bases between. The CDR3 region is CASSVLSESEQFF. The DNA for the CDR3 is TGTGCCAGCAGCGTCCTGAGCGAGAGTGAGCAGTTCTTC. Combining the CDR3 with reference TRBV9 and TRBJ2-1 gives the whole variable domain DSGVTQTPKHLITATGQRVTLRCSPRSGDLSVYWYQQSLDQGLQFLIQYYNGEERAKGNILERFSAQQFPDLHSELNLSSLELGDSALYFCASSVLSESEQFFGPGTRLTVL.

Within the sample, this clone is large. This chain links TRBV11-2 with TRBJ1-2, with a tentative D call TRBD1 (5 bases). CDR3 size: 15 residues. Trimming cost V 4 bases and J 1 base, with 13 bases left between them. Germline V lookup: CDR1 SGHAT, CDR2 FQNNGV. The CDR3 region is CASSWGSGSNYGYTF. CDR3 DNA: TGTGCCAGCAGCTGGGGATCAGGGAGTAACTATGGCTACACCTTC.

As DNA, the CDR3 is TGTGCCAGCAGCCACGGGGGGGGATTATTTTACAATGAGCAGTTCTTC. Translated: CASSHGGGLFYNEQFF. The chain carries TRBV25-1 and TRBJ2-1, with 8 bases lining up with TRBD2. CDR3 size: 16 residues. V shed 6 bases, J shed 4 bases, and the junction held 11 bases outside the gene matches. The V gene's germline CDR1 is MGHDK and CDR2 SYGVNS.

The rearrangement joins TRBV5-1 to TRBJ2-7; 8 bases are shared with TRBD1. Germline lookup yields CDR1 SGHRS and CDR2 YFSETQ. Trimming took 0 bases from V and 5 from J; bases not matched to a gene: 7. The CDR3 covers 15 residues. As DNA, the CDR3 is TGCGCCAGCAGCTTGGGGGTTCAGGGGGCGAACGAGCAGTACTTC. The encoded protein is CASSLGVQGANEQYF.

The V gene is TRBV15, the J gene TRBJ1-2, with 7 bases aligning to TRBD1. Per germline, CDR1 LNHNV and CDR2 YYDKDF (reference sequence). V shed 1 base, J shed 2 bases, and the junction held 7 bases outside the gene matches. This CDR3 has 16 amino acids. In nucleotides, the CDR3 is TGTGCCACCAGCAGAGGAAGCTTACAGGGGAACTATGGCTACACCTTC. It encodes CATSRGSLQGNYGYTF.

As to this clone: Distinct nucleotide sequences in the sample also encode this CDR3. V is TRBV30 and J is TRBJ1-3; 7 nucleotides line up with TRBD1. Germline values: CDR1 GTSNPN, CDR2 SVGIG (reference sequence). The CDR3 spans 14 residues. Trimming removed 3 bases from V and 1 base from J; junction bases left unmatched: 3. The CDR3 DNA reads as TGTGCCTGGAGCAAGACAGGGTCTGGAAACACCATATATTTT. This translates into CAWSKTGSGNTIYF.

The chain has TRBV5-1 and TRBJ1-1, with 9 nucleotides matching TRBD1. The CDR3 is 14 amino acids. Germline V CDR1 and CDR2: SGHRS, YFSETQ. J gave up 1 base and V 5 bases, and 3 bases lay outside the gene matches. The CDR3 coding sequence is TGCGCCAGCAGGGACAGGGGACCGAACACTGAAGCTTTCTTT. The encoded protein is CASRDRGPNTEAFF.

The chain uses TRBV29-1 and TRBJ2-3; 10 bases are a match to TRBD2. The CDR3 loop spans 15 amino acids. From germline, CDR1 is SQVTM and CDR2 ANQGSEA. The ends lost 6 bases at V and 0 bases at J; junction bases unmatched: 6. CDR3 protein: CSVRGLAFSTDTQYF. The DNA for the CDR3 is TGCAGCGTCCGGGGACTAGCGTTTAGCACAGATACGCAGTATTTT.

The V and J genes are TRBV7-3 and TRBJ2-7; no clear D. V dropped 2 bases and J dropped 0 bases, with 8 bases sitting between them. The CDR3 is 14 residues long. Germline lookup yields CDR1 SGHTA and CDR2 FQGTGA. The CDR3 reads CASSLFPNSYEQYF. In nucleotides, the CDR3 is TGTGCCAGCAGCTTATTTCCGAACTCCTACGAGCAGTACTTC.

The rearrangement links TRBV29-1 to TRBJ1-2, with D unclear. Germline lookup yields CDR1 SQVTM and CDR2 ANQGSEA. The CDR3 is made up of 13 amino acids. Trimming shortened V by 5 bases and J by 0 bases, and 10 bases separated the two germline ends. The CDR3 sequence: CSVTTGANYGYTF. The CDR3 region has the DNA TGCAGCGTTACGACGGGAGCTAACTATGGCTACACCTTC. The entire variable domain, with the rest obtained from reference TRBV29-1 and TRBJ1-2, is as follows: SAVISQKPSRDICQRGTSLTIQCQVDSQVTMMFWYRQQPGQSLTLIATANQGSEATYESGFVIDKFPISRPNLTFSTLTVSNMSPEDSSIYLCSVTTGANYGYTFGSGTRLTVV.

V gene TRBV29-1 combines with J gene TRBJ2-7; D tentatively reads TRBD1 or TRBD2 (6 bases each). Germline CDR1 and CDR2: SQVTM and ANQGSEA. There are 14 residues in the CDR3. The V and J ends lost 4 bases and 2 bases respectively, with 15 bases between them. The CDR3 DNA follows: TGCAGCGTTGCGGGAGAGAGGGGGACCTACGAGCAGTACTTC. Its protein is CSVAGERGTYEQYF.

This clone was seen only a few times. This chain links TRBV30 with TRBJ2-5; 7 bases agree with TRBD1. Losses at the gene ends were 0 bases for V and 5 bases for J; bases not matched to a gene: 6. Germline assignment: CDR1 GTSNPN and CDR2 SVGIG (reference sequence). The CDR3 covers 14 residues. The CDR3 DNA is TGTGCCTGGAGTGTACAGGGGTTGCGGGAGACCCAGTACTTC. It yields the protein CAWSVQGLRETQYF.

This clone was counted once. V gene TRBV27 combines with J gene TRBJ2-7; possibly TRBD2 for D (6 bases). Germline CDR1 reads MNHEY; CDR2 reads SMNVEV (reference sequence). V was cut by 5 bases and J by 4 bases, with 12 bases left in between. The CDR3 covers 13 residues. In DNA, the CDR3 is TGTGCCAGCAGTCCCCCCGGGGGATACGAGCAGTACTTC. Translating it yields CASSPPGGYEQYF.

V usage is TRBV7-2 and J usage is TRBJ2-7; the D gene could be TRBD1 or TRBD2 (5 bases each). Trimming cost V 5 bases and J 0 bases, with 14 bases left between them. In germline, CDR1 is SGHTA, CDR2 FQGNSA. This CDR3 has 15 residues. The CDR3 DNA is TGTGCCAGCAGCCCCCGACCAGGGAGCTCCTACGAGCAGTACTTC. Its translation is CASSPRPGSSYEQYF.

V gene TRBV9 combines with J gene TRBJ2-7; D call uncertain. Germline V lookup: CDR1 SGDLS, CDR2 YYNGEE. V was trimmed by 0 bases and J by 1 base, leaving 8 bases between them. The CDR3 has 14 amino acids. CDR3 amino acids: CASSVETQSYEQYF. CDR3 coding DNA: TGTGCCAGCAGCGTAGAGACCCAGTCCTACGAGCAGTACTTC.

The chain has TRBV5-6 and TRBJ1-2, with a weak D call TRBD1 (6 bases). This CDR3 comprises 14 residues. Trimming removed 4 bases at V and 7 bases at J, with 17 bases between. The germline V gene has CDR1 SGHDT and CDR2 YYEEEE. The CDR3: CASSRDGGATGYTF. CDR3 DNA sequence: TGTGCCAGCAGCCGAGACGGGGGCGCGACTGGCTACACCTTC.